The 2 T cell receptor beta chains in this list originate from one sample, sequenced in a study of T cells after yellow fever vaccination. MiXCR, run by TCRdb on the 5' RACE reads, gives a single entry per CDR3 protein. This table holds about 210,000 distinct CDR3 sequences, around 6.7% found once. The source material was CD4+ T cells sorted from PBMCs, sampled on the day of the yellow fever booster vaccination. These receptors all come from a man aged 25-40 years who received the YFV17D yellow fever vaccine.

This clonotype was found many times. The V call is TRBV24-1, the J call TRBJ1-1; no clear D gene. The ends were cut back, 9 bases at V and 1 base at J, with 11 bases in the middle. From germline, CDR1 is KGHDR and CDR2 SFDVKD. The CDR3 spans 13 residues. CDR3 sequence (DNA): TGTGCCACCCTGGGATTAGCGAACACTGAAGCTTTCTTT. Translating gives CATLGLANTEAFF.

There are many counts of this clonotype. The rearrangement uses TRBV29-1 and TRBJ1-5, with D perhaps matching TRBD1 (6 bases). This CDR3 has 13 amino acids. V was pared by 5 bases and J by 7 bases, with 15 bases between. Germline V gene sequence: CDR1 SQVTM, CDR2 ANQGSEA. CDR3 nucleotides: TGCAGCGTTTCCGACAGGAATACGCAGCCCCAGCATTTT. This codes for CSVSDRNTQPQHF.